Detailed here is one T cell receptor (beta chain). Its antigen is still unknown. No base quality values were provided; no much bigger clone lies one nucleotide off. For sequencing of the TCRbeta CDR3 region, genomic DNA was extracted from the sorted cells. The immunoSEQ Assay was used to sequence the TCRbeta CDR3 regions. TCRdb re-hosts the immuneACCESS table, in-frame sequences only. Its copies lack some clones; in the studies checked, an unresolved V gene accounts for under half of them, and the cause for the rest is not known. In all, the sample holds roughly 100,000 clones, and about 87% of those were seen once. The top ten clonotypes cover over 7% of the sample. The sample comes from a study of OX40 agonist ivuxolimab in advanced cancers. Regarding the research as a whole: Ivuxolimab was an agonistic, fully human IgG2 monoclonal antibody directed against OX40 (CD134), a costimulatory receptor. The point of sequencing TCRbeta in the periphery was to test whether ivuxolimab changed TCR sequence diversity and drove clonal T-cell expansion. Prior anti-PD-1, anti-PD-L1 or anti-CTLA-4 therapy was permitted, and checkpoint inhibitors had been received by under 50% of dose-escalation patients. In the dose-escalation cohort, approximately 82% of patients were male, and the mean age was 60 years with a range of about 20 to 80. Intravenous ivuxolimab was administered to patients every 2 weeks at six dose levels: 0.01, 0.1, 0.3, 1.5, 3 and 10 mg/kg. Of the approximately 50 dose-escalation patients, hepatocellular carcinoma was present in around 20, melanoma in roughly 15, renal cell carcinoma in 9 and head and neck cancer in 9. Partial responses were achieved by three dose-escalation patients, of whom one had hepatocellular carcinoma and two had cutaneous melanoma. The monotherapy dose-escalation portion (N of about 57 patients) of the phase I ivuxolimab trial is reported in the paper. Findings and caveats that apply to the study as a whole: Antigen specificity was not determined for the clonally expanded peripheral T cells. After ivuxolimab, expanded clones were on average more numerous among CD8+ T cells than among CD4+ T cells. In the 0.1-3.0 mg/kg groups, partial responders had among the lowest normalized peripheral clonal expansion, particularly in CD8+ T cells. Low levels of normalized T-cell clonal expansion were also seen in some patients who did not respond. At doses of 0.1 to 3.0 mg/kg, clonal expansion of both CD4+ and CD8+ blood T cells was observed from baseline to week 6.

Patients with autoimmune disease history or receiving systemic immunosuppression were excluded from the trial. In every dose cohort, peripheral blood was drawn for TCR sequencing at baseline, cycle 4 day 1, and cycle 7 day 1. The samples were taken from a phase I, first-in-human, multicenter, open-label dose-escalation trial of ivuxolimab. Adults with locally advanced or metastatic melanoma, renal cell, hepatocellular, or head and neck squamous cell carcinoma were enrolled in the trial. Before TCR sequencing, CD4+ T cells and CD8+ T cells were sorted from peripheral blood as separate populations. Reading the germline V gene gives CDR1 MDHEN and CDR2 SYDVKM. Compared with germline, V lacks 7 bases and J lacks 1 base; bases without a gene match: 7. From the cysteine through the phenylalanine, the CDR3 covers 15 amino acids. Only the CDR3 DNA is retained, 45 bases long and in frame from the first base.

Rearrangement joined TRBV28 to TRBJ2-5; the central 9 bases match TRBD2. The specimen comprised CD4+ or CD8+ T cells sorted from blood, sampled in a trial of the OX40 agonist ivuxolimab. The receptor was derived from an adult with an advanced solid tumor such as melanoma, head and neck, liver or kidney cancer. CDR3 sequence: CASMGTSLLQETQYF. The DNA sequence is TGTGCCAGCATGGGGACTAGCCTACTCCAAGAGACCCAGTACTTC.